This T cell receptor (beta chain) was obtained from a study of blood T cell repertoires in COVID-19. Germline CDR1 SGHAT, CDR2 FQNNGV. CDR3 length: 15 residues. The ends were cut back, 5 bases at V and 1 base at J, with 12 bases in the middle. This clone was detected a few times. Profiled with immunoSEQ multiplex PCR; TCRdb holds only in-frame clones, not every one. The sample consists of some 90,000 clones, roughly 83% of them appearing once. The sequenced material came from peripheral blood. The source is a human donor in a cohort sampled during active COVID-19. This chain connects TRBV11-2 to TRBJ1-3; D unresolved. The CDR3 is CASSPLSGSGNTIYF. CDR3 bases: TGTGCCAGCAGCCCTTTGTCGGGTTCTGGAAACACCATATATTTT.